This T cell receptor beta chain emerged from a study of CD8 T cells in ankylosing spondylitis (dated by TCRdb to the late 2010s). Looking at the study overall: T cell receptor beta repertoires were profiled in healthy donors and ankylosing spondylitis patients so that disease-linked TCR variants could be found. The full study cohort was made up of 20 to 25 ankylosing spondylitis patients and about a hundred healthy donors. Samples of peripheral blood were taken, and for ankylosing spondylitis patients, synovial fluid was collected as well. The paper's findings and limits, for the study overall: Some TCR beta motif variants had previously been reported in synovial fluid and blood of reactive arthritis patients, which suggested common disease-initiation mechanisms. The disease-linked clones had a CD8+ phenotype and were found at relatively low frequencies in peripheral blood. The disease-linked clones were reported as significantly enriched in matched synovial fluid samples from ankylosing spondylitis patients. A TCR beta motif made up of several highly homologous amino acid variants appeared to be characteristic of blood from ankylosing spondylitis patients.

Relative to germline, V is 4 bases shorter and J is 6 bases shorter, with 15 bases between their ends. Including the terminal cysteine and phenylalanine, the CDR3 comprises 13 residues. The CDR3 DNA has 39 bases and is translated from base 1. The CDR1 and CDR2 encoded by the germline V gene (reference sequence) are DFQATT and SNEGSKA. Reads for this sample came from an Illumina HiSeq 2500. Quantitative 5'-RACE with molecular barcodes was used to prepare TCR beta libraries. The source study handled its data this way. Disease-linked TCR variants were identified with a new computational method built on a probabilistic model of VDJ rearrangement. In-frame beta chains were kept once TCRdb had trimmed the public reads at Q25 with fastp and called clones with MiXCR. CDR3 protein duplicates are merged, each entry listing the most common genes and DNA. These V and J calls derive from TCRdb rather than the authors' analysis. The sample contains about 540,000 distinct CDR3 sequences, 12% of them found a single time. The ten largest clones take up almost 7% of the sample.

This clonotype was picked up many times. What this receptor recognizes is not known. No quality values exist for individual bases; no much larger clone is one base distant. The chain uses TRBV20-1 and TRBJ1-1; the D gene is possibly TRBD1, with 5 bases matching. This TCR was sampled from a male donor with ankylosing spondylitis. The sequencing sample was made of blood, either unsorted or a sorted T cell fraction (not recorded which). The CDR3 region has the sequence CSAIRDWGAEAFF. The base sequence is TGCAGTGCTATTAGGGACTGGGGAGCTGAAGCTTTCTTT.